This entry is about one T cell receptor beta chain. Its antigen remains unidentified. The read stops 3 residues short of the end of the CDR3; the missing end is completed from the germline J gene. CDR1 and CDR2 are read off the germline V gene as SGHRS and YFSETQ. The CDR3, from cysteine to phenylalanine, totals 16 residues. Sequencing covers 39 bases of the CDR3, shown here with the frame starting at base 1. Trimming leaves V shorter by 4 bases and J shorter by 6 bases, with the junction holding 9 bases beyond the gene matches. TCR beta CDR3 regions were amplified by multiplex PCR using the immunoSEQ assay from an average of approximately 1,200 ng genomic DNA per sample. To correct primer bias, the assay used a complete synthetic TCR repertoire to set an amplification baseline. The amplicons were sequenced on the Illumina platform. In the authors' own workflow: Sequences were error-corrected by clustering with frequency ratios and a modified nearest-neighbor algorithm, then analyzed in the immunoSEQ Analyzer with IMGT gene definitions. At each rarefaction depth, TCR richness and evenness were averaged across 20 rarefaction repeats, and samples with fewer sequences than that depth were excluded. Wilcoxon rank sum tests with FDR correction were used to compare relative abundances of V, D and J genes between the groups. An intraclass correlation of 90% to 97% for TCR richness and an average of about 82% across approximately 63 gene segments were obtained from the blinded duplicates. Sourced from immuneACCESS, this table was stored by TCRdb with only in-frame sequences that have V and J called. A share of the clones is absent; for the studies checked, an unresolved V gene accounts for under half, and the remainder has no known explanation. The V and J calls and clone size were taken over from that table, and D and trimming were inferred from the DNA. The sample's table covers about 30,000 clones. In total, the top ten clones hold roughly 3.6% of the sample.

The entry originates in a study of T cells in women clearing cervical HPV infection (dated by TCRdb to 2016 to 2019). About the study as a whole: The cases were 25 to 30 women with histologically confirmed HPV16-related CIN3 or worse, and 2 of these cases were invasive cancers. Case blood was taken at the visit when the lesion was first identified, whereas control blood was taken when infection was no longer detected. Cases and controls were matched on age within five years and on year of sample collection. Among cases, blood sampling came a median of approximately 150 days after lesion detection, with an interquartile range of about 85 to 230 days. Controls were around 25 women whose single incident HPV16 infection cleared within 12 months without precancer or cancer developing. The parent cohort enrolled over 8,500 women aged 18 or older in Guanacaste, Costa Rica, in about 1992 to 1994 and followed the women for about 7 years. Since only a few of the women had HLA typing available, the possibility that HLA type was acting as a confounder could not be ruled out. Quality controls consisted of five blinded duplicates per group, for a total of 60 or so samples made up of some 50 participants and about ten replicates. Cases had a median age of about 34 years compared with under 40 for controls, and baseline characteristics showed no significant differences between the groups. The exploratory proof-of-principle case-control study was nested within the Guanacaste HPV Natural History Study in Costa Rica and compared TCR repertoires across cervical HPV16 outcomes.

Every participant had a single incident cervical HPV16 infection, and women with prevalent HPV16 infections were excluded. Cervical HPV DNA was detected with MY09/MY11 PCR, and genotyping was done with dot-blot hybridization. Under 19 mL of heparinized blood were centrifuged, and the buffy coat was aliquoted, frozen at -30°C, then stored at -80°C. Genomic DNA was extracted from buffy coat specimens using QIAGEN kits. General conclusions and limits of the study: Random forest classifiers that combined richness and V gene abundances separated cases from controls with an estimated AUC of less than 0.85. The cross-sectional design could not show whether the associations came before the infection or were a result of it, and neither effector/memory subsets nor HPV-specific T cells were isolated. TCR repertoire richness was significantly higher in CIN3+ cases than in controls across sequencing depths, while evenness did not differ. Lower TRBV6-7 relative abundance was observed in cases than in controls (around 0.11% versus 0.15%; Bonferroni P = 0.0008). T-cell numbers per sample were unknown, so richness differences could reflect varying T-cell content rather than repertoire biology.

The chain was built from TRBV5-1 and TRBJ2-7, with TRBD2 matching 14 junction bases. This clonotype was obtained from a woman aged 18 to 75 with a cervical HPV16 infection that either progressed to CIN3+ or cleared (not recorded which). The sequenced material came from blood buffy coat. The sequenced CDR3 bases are TGCGCCAGCAGCCCAAGGACTAGCGGGAGGTATAGCGAG. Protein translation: CASSPRTSGRYSE. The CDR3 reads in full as CASSPRTSGRYSEQYF.